Described below is a single TCR beta chain sequence and its context. This entry comes from a study of blood T cell repertoires in COVID-19. Study summary: COVID-19 samples collected from the United States, Italy and Spain covered acute and convalescent phases.

V was clipped by 4 bases and J by 2 bases; unmatched bases: 8. There are 15 residues in the CDR3. Germline V gene sequence: CDR1 SGHTA, CDR2 FQGNSA. TCRdb's copy holds only in-frame clones and misses some; the assay was immunoSEQ multiplex PCR. The sample has around 140,000 clones; around 84% are singletons. The J gene is TRBJ2-7, the V gene TRBV7-2; 7 nucleotides align to TRBD1. The specimen was peripheral blood. The source is a woman in her fifties or sixties with acute or convalescent COVID-19. DNA for the CDR3: TGTGCCAGCAGCTGGACAAGGACAGGAGCCTACGAGCAGTACTTC. Amino acids: CASSWTRTGAYEQYF.